Listed here are 21 T cell receptor beta chains from one sample, sequenced in a study of cytomegalovirus exposure and HLA in healthy donors. The PCR contained 60 Vbeta and 13 Jbeta primers. The data were produced by immunoSEQ multiplex PCR, yet TCRdb's version contains in-frame clones alone and is incomplete. The profile shows roughly 140,000 clones, about 82% of them singletons. The material sequenced was PBMCs. The receptor set was obtained from a woman aged 40 to 50 in good health and CMV-seropositive.

The CDR3 region is CASSLAGDFTDTQYF. The DNA of the CDR3 is TGTGCCAGCAGCTTGGCGGGGGACTTCACAGATACGCAGTATTTT. This chain uses TRBV5-4 with TRBJ2-3; TRBD2 might be the D (6 bases). V shed 0 bases and J shed 2 bases, with 10 bases lying between them. CDR1 is SGHNT and CDR2 is YYREEE in the germline V gene (reference sequence). The CDR3 is 15 residues long.

The rearrangement joins TRBV19 to TRBJ2-2; weak D call: TRBD2 (6 bases). Trimming removed 3 bases at V and 6 bases at J, with 14 bases between. The germline gives CDR1 LNHDA, CDR2 SQIVND (reference sequence). The CDR3 spans 15 residues. The CDR3 sequence is CASSMEGRAPGELFF. The CDR3 nucleotides are TGTGCCAGTAGTATGGAGGGCAGGGCACCCGGGGAGCTGTTTTTT. Full variable domain (rest looked up from reference TRBV19 and TRBJ2-2): DGGITQSPKYLFRKEGQNVTLSCEQNLNHDAMYWYRQDPGQGLRLIYYSQIVNDFQKGDIAEGYSVSREKKESFPLTVTSAQKNPTAFYLCASSMEGRAPGELFFGEGSRLTVL.

CDR3 nucleotides: TGTGCCAGCAGGACTAGCGGGAGTGACATTCAGTACTTC. Translating it yields CASRTSGSDIQYF. The rearrangement joins TRBV28 to TRBJ2-4, with 12 bases aligning to TRBD2. CDR1 and CDR2 from the germline V gene are MDHEN and SYDVKM. J gave up 8 bases and V 6 bases, and 2 bases lay outside the gene matches. There are 13 residues in the CDR3.

This clone has only one observation. The genes are TRBV2 and TRBJ1-1; 9 nucleotides agree with TRBD1. CDR3 length: 14 amino acids. The V and J ends lost 7 bases and 4 bases, in that order; junction bases with no gene match: 7. Germline V gene sequence: CDR1 SNHLY, CDR2 FYNNEI. The CDR3 reads CASILTGGVTEAFF. CDR3 nucleotides: TGTGCCAGCATTCTGACAGGGGGGGTCACTGAAGCTTTCTTT.

This clone was counted a few times. The V call is TRBV6-6, the J call TRBJ1-1, with 8 bases fitting TRBD1. Germline CDR1 and CDR2: MNHNY and SVGAGI (reference sequence). The CDR3 spans 15 residues. The V gene end was trimmed by 6 bases and the J gene end by 1 base; junction bases not matched to a gene: 7. DNA for the CDR3: TGTGCCAGCAGCTATCAGGGGGCCGCGAACACTGAAGCTTTCTTT. It is translated as CASSYQGAANTEAFF.

The sample holds a few counts of this clone. CDR3 nucleotides: TGTGCCAGCAGCGCTGCTAGCGGGAGCTACGAGCAGTACTTC. Its translation: CASSAASGSYEQYF. This chain links TRBV9 with TRBJ2-7, with TRBD2 identical over 10 bases. Trimming took 3 bases from V and 3 from J; bases not matched to a gene: 3. This CDR3 is built from 14 residues. Germline V CDR1 and CDR2: SGDLS, YYNGEE.

This clone has only one observation. The chain combines TRBV2 with TRBJ2-7, with 7 positions matching TRBD2. CDR3 length equals 13 residues. Germline V gene sequence: CDR1 SNHLY, CDR2 FYNNEI. The V gene end was trimmed by 0 bases and the J gene end by 5 bases; junction bases not matched to a gene: 1. The CDR3 sequence is CASSEAGRDEQYF. The CDR3 DNA reads as TGTGCCAGCAGTGAAGCAGGGAGGGACGAGCAGTACTTC.

The genes are TRBV11-2 and TRBJ2-7; the match to TRBD2 covers 9 bases. The V gene's germline CDR1 is SGHAT and CDR2 FQNNGV. This CDR3 contains 15 residues. Trimming cost V 3 bases and J 9 bases; bases outside gene matches: 12. CDR3 coding DNA: TGTGCCAGCAGCTTTGGGCAGGGGGGACTAGCTACGCAGTACTTC. Encoded protein: CASSFGQGGLATQYF.

V and J are TRBV5-6 and TRBJ2-5; no reliable D call. The CDR3 runs to 12 residues. Trimming removed 0 bases from V and 6 bases from J, with 6 bases in between. Per germline, CDR1 SGHDT and CDR2 YYEEEE. CDR3 sequence: CASSLGVQTQYF. Written as DNA, the CDR3 is TGTGCCAGCAGCTTGGGAGTGCAGACCCAGTACTTC. The full variable domain, rest sourced from reference TRBV5-6 and TRBJ2-5, is DAGVTQSPTHLIKTRGQQVTLRCSPKSGHDTVSWYQQALGQGPQFIFQYYEEEERQRGNFPDRFSGHQFPNYSSELNVNALLLGDSALYLCASSLGVQTQYFGPGTRLLVL.

The chain uses TRBV2 and TRBJ2-7; D might be TRBD1 (5 bases). Germline loops: CDR1 SNHLY, CDR2 FYNNEI. The CDR3 spans 13 residues. Trimming removed 8 bases at V and 5 bases at J, with 16 bases between. The CDR3 DNA reads as TGTGCCAGCGCCTTTCAGGGTAGAGACGAGCAGTACTTC. Translated, it gives CASAFQGRDEQYF.

The rearrangement uses TRBV2 and TRBJ2-6; possible D gene TRBD1, 6 bases. Trimming pared 7 bases from V and 2 bases from J, leaving 9 bases between. The germline gives CDR1 SNHLY, CDR2 FYNNEI. This CDR3 spans 14 amino acids. The CDR3 DNA reads as TGTGCCAGCAATCCAGGGGCTGGGGCCAACGTCCTGACTTTC. Amino acids: CASNPGAGANVLTF.

This clone was seen once. V gene TRBV7-2 combines with J gene TRBJ2-5; D is possibly TRBD2 (6 bases). The V end lost 8 bases, the J end lost 5 bases, and 18 bases lay between the germline ends. This CDR3 has 14 residues. Germline V gives CDR1 SGHTA, CDR2 FQGNSA. The CDR3, as DNA: TGTGCCAGCGGCCCTAGCGACCTCCGGGAGACCCAGTACTTC. The encoded protein is CASGPSDLRETQYF.

The chain joins TRBV28 to TRBJ1-5; 8 positions agree with TRBD1. Trimming at V came to 6 bases and at J to 5 bases, leaving 9 bases not matched to a gene. Per germline, CDR1 MDHEN and CDR2 SYDVKM. The CDR3 loop spans 15 amino acids. The CDR3 DNA follows: TGTGCCAGCAGCCCGGACAGGGTCGGTGATCAGCCCCAGCATTTT. Translated, it gives CASSPDRVGDQPQHF.

The V call is TRBV28, the J call TRBJ1-2, with D tentatively TRBD1 (6 bases). Germline lookup yields CDR1 MDHEN and CDR2 SYDVKM. This CDR3 has 16 amino acids. V was clipped by 5 bases and J by 7 bases, with 23 bases between them. The CDR3 DNA reads as TGTGCCAGCAGTCCTATTGAATACGGGACAACTCGTGGCTACACCTTC. Residues: CASSPIEYGTTRGYTF.

The chain links TRBV27 to TRBJ2-5; D is possibly TRBD1 (5 bases). The CDR3 totals 12 residues. V lost 8 bases, J lost 11 bases, and 18 bases lay in between. The germline V gene has CDR1 MNHEY and CDR2 SMNVEV (reference sequence). CDR3 amino acids: CASGRIDRVQYF. The CDR3, as DNA: TGTGCCAGCGGGCGAATCGACAGAGTACAGTACTTC.

The rearrangement links TRBV5-8 to TRBJ2-4; 10 bases align to TRBD2. The CDR3 has 14 residues. Germline V gene data show CDR1 as SGHTS and CDR2 as YDEGEE. Trimming at V came to 3 bases and at J to 6 bases, leaving 3 bases not matched to a gene. The CDR3 coding sequence is TGTGCCAGCAGCTCCCCTAGCGGGAGAAACATTCAGTACTTC. It is translated as CASSSPSGRNIQYF.

This clone was found a few times. The chain links TRBV4-2 to TRBJ1-5; 8 bases map to TRBD1. Germline V gives CDR1 LGHNA, CDR2 YNFKEQ. This CDR3 spans 14 amino acids. Trimming took 9 bases from V and 1 from J; bases not matched to a gene: 5. The CDR3 DNA reads as TGTGCCAGAGACCCAGGGGGCAGCAATCAGCCCCAGCATTTT. It is translated as CARDPGGSNQPQHF.

On this clone: Other DNA sequences in this specimen translate into the identical CDR3. J is TRBJ1-5 and V is TRBV18; TRBD1 is a possible D gene (6 bases). CDR1 is KGHSH and CDR2 is LQKENI in the germline V gene. The germline V and J ends were trimmed by 3 bases and 4 bases, with 7 bases remaining between them. CDR3 size: 13 residues. Written as DNA, the CDR3 is TGTGCCAGCTCACCCGACAGGAATCAGCCCCAGCATTTT. Protein sequence: CASSPDRNQPQHF.

This clone was detected only once. This chain links TRBV5-1 with TRBJ1-2, with 12 nucleotides matching TRBD1. Germline loops: CDR1 SGHRS, CDR2 YFSETQ. Losses at the gene ends were 4 bases for V and 4 bases for J; bases not matched to a gene: 11. The CDR3 runs 17 residues. CDR3 loop: CASSGTGGARSVYGYTF. CDR3 bases: TGCGCCAGCAGCGGGACAGGGGGCGCAAGGTCCGTCTATGGCTACACCTTC.

The chain links TRBV4-3 to TRBJ1-2; a weak D match, TRBD1 (6 bases). The CDR3 is 15 residues long. Germline CDR1 and CDR2: LGHNA and YSLEER. V was trimmed by 0 bases and J by 7 bases, leaving 15 bases between them. Here the CDR3 reads CASSQDSSTGTGYTF. For the CDR3, the DNA is TGCGCCAGCAGCCAAGATTCCTCTACAGGGACTGGCTACACCTTC.

This clone has a handful of counts. The genes are TRBV7-9 and TRBJ1-1; the match to TRBD1 covers 7 bases. V was pared by 1 base and J by 3 bases, with 2 bases of the junction left unmatched. From germline, CDR1 is SEHNR and CDR2 FQNEAQ (reference sequence). The CDR3 has 14 residues. Written as DNA, the CDR3 is TGTGCCAGCAGCTTAGGACAGGGTCACACTGAAGCTTTCTTT. Amino acids: CASSLGQGHTEAFF.